The rows below give T cell receptor beta chains drawn from one sample of a study of human T cells and chemical hapten exposure. Via MiXCR, TCRdb re-called the RACE reads, giving one row per CDR3 protein. Among 350,000 or so distinct CDR3 sequences listed, approximately 6.9% were seen once. The sample was whole blood, taken in connection with sensitization to the hapten diphenylcyclopropenone (DPC). Source of these receptors: a woman younger than 35 with alopecia areata. Some clones in this sample may be carry-over from other donors' samples. Both conserved end residues are trimmed from each CDR3. The order of the fields is J gene, V gene, CDR3 protein.

TRBJ1-5	TRBV6-5	ASSPGYNQPQH
TRBJ2-3	TRBV7-2	ASSHTGGGTDTQY
TRBJ1-4	TRBV10-3	ATTDRGLNEKLF
TRBJ2-3	TRBV27	ASSLSWTGIFTDTQY
TRBJ1-6	TRBV25-1	ASSGFGGPLH
TRBJ2-7	TRBV20-1	SAPPDGGAYEQY
TRBJ1-5	TRBV18	ASSPAGQGANQPQH
TRBJ1-3	TRBV5-6	ASSLGSRGAYSGNTIY
TRBJ2-5	TRBV7-2	ASRLGLATETQY
TRBJ1-2	TRBV5-1	ASSLEGSLYGYT
TRBJ2-1	TRBV5-1	ASSTGLGGDEQF
TRBJ2-2	TRBV24-1	ATSDLPRGGTTGELF
TRBJ1-1	TRBV6-2/TRBV6-3	ASSYSSIVPANTEAF
TRBJ1-1	TRBV6-6	ASSPIYSEAF
TRBJ1-2	TRBV7-8	ASSLGGRTNYGYT
TRBJ2-6	TRBV27	ASEPGSGANVLT
TRBJ2-1	TRBV19	ASSIAPSYNEQF
TRBJ2-1	TRBV6-5	ASSLGPPIPNEQF
TRBJ1-2	TRBV4-3	ASSQDRQANYGYT
TRBJ2-4	TRBV12-3/TRBV12-4	ASSFGLGGDIQY
TRBJ1-1	TRBV4-2	ASSQAKGEWAEAF
TRBJ2-2	TRBV3-1	ASSLAGTSNTGELF
TRBJ2-2	TRBV20-1	SARGLGGNTGELF
TRBJ2-1	TRBV20-1	SATKGGHEQF
TRBJ1-1	TRBV12-3/TRBV12-4	ASRDRDNTEAF
TRBJ2-2	TRBV6-5	ASSYSEWGELF
TRBJ2-7	TRBV9	ASSVGASAYEQY
TRBJ1-3	TRBV4-3	ASSQVDSSGNTIY
TRBJ2-3	TRBV7-9	ASGAGGGPSTDTQY
TRBJ1-1	TRBV29-1	SAGRGLLNTEAF
TRBJ1-1	TRBV5-1	ASSLNFDGGAF
TRBJ1-1	TRBV2	ASSPDRGRTEAF
TRBJ1-2	TRBV7-2	VWEEGYT